The 11 T cell receptor beta chains reported below all come from one sample, sequenced in a study of blood T cell repertoires in COVID-19. Sequenced by immunoSEQ multiplex PCR; TCRdb stores in-frame clones only, minus some. This table has about 180,000 clones, roughly 82% appearing once. The sample was PBMCs or T cells enriched from blood (not recorded which). These receptors were obtained from a woman aged 25 to 39 who had recovered from COVID-19.

The chain has TRBV10-1 and TRBJ2-1; D is possibly TRBD2 (6 bases). Germline assignment: CDR1 WNHNN and CDR2 SYGVQD (reference sequence). There are 14 residues in the CDR3. Trimming removed 5 bases from V and 6 bases from J, with 14 bases in between. The CDR3 loop is CASSRAGMGNEQFF. The CDR3, as DNA: TGCGCCAGCAGTAGGGCGGGAATGGGCAATGAGCAGTTCTTC.

The V gene is TRBV14, the J gene TRBJ2-5; the D is unclear. The V end lost 0 bases, the J end lost 0 bases, and 29 bases lay between the germline ends. The CDR3 has 22 residues. Germline V gene lookup returns CDR1 SGHDN and CDR2 FVKESK. The CDR3 nucleotides read TGTGCCAGCAGCCAAGAGGAGCGTGCCAAGCAAGACGGTCTTCGCGACCAAGAGACCCAGTACTTC. Encoded protein: CASSQEERAKQDGLRDQETQYF.

This clone showed up just a few times. CDR3 nucleotide sequence: TGTGCCAGCAGCGCTTTAACAGGAGCCGGAAACACCATATATTTT. This translates into CASSALTGAGNTIYF. The chain employs TRBV9 and TRBJ1-3; D is possibly TRBD1 (5 bases). The V end lost 3 bases, the J end lost 4 bases, and 14 bases lay between the germline ends. This CDR3 region has 15 residues. Germline CDR1 SGDLS, CDR2 YYNGEE.

The V call is TRBV2, the J call TRBJ2-7; no definite D call. This CDR3 contains 14 residues. Trimming shortened V by 7 bases and J by 0 bases, and 13 bases separated the two germline ends. Germline V gives CDR1 SNHLY, CDR2 FYNNEI. The CDR3 sequence is CASKLTDSSYEQYF. CDR3 in DNA: TGTGCCAGCAAACTAACTGATAGCTCCTACGAGCAGTACTTC.

The table lists this clone with a count of one. The chain has TRBV5-6 and TRBJ2-2, with D unclear. The germline CDR1 and CDR2 sequences are SGHDT and YYEEEE. The CDR3 is 12 residues long. The V end was cut by 5 bases, the J end by 5 bases, with 7 bases between. CDR3 nucleotide sequence: TGTGCCAGCAGTCAGGCAACCGGGGAGCTGTTTTTT. It is translated as CASSQATGELFF.

The rearrangement links TRBV14 to TRBJ2-7; 8 bases fit TRBD1. The V and J ends lost 4 bases and 7 bases, in that order; junction bases with no gene match: 9. The CDR3 totals 14 residues. Germline V lookup: CDR1 SGHDN, CDR2 FVKESK. The CDR3 DNA sequence: TGTGCCAGCAGCCCCCGGACAGGGCGTGGAGAGCAGTACTTC. Its translation: CASSPRTGRGEQYF. Supplemented by reference TRBV14 and TRBJ2-7, the full variable domain reads EAGVTQFPSHSVIEKGQTVTLRCDPISGHDNLYWYRRVMGKEIKFLLHFVKESKQDESGMPNNRFLAERTGGTYSTLKVQPAELEDSGVYFCASSPRTGRGEQYFGPGTRLTVT.

The chain links TRBV25-1 to TRBJ1-2; 10 bases align to TRBD1. Germline values: CDR1 MGHDK, CDR2 SYGVNS. J gave up 7 bases and V 4 bases, and 6 bases lay outside the gene matches. The CDR3 covers 14 residues. This CDR3 reads CASSAGQGVSGYTF. DNA of the CDR3: TGTGCCAGCAGTGCCGGACAGGGGGTATCTGGCTACACCTTC.

V usage is TRBV28 and J usage is TRBJ2-7, with 9 positions matching TRBD2. Germline V lookup: CDR1 MDHEN, CDR2 SYDVKM. The J segment lost 1 base and the V segment lost 7 bases, leaving 5 bases of the junction unmatched. CDR3 length equals 14 residues. The CDR3 protein is CASTGSGRSYEQYF. The CDR3 coding sequence is TGTGCCAGCACCGGTAGCGGGAGATCCTACGAGCAGTACTTC.

The chain carries TRBV5-5 and TRBJ2-1, with 11 bases matching TRBD2. Germline V gene data show CDR1 as SGHKS and CDR2 as YYEKEE (reference sequence). Trimming took 4 bases from V and 4 from J; bases not matched to a gene: 7. This CDR3 has 16 amino acids. Written as DNA, the CDR3 is TGTGCCAGCAGCCATAGGACTAGCGGGCCGTACAATGAGCAGTTCTTC. Translating it yields CASSHRTSGPYNEQFF.

The chain joins TRBV7-8 to TRBJ2-1; maybe TRBD2 (7 bases). CDR1 is SGHVS, CDR2 FQNEAQ, per germline. The ends were cut back, 5 bases at V and 8 bases at J, with 25 bases in the middle. This CDR3 has 17 residues. The CDR3 nucleotides are TGTGCCAGCAGCCCCCTCATGACGGGCAGGGGAGGGGATGAGCAGTTCTTC. This gives the protein CASSPLMTGRGGDEQFF.

This clone appeared once. The chain recombines TRBV5-4 with TRBJ2-1; 7 nucleotides match TRBD2. Germline V CDR1 and CDR2: SGHNT, YYREEE (reference sequence). The CDR3 extends over 12 amino acids. Trimming removed 4 bases from V and 8 bases from J; junction bases left unmatched: 3. CDR3 region: CASSVRGDEQFF. For the CDR3, the DNA is TGTGCCAGCAGCGTCCGGGGGGATGAGCAGTTCTTC.